The 24 T cell receptor beta chains listed next were all sequenced from one sample in a study of shared clonotypes between healthy human individuals. Terminally differentiated effector memory CD45RA+ cells were left out of the naive CD8 fraction, which was CD45RO-negative and positively selected for CCR7. Generated by immunoSEQ multiplex PCR, the TCRdb table keeps only in-frame clones and is missing some. The sample yields approximately 2,000,000 clones, 85% to 95% seen once. Sequenced: naive CD8+ T cells from PBMCs. These receptors came from a man aged 18 to 29 in good health. Some clones in this sample may be carry-over from other donors' samples.

The chain is built from TRBV28 and TRBJ2-7; D ambiguous. Germline V gene data show CDR1 as MDHEN and CDR2 as SYDVKM. This CDR3 contains 12 residues. The V end was cut by 3 bases, the J end by 6 bases, with 9 bases between. The CDR3 protein is CASSLRIGEQYF. The CDR3 DNA sequence: TGTGCCAGCAGTTTGAGAATAGGCGAGCAGTACTTC.

The V and J genes are TRBV27 and TRBJ2-7; 9 nucleotides match TRBD1. Germline V lookup: CDR1 MNHEY, CDR2 SMNVEV (reference sequence). This CDR3 spans 15 amino acids. V was clipped by 2 bases and J by 6 bases; unmatched bases: 8. The CDR3, as DNA: TGTGCCAGCAGTTTAGGAACAGGGGGCGGGTCCGAGCAGTACTTC. Translated: CASSLGTGGGSEQYF.

This clone was counted a single time. This chain uses TRBV6-5 with TRBJ2-5; D is uncertain. Between the trimmed V and J ends, which lost 2 bases and 1 base, there was a span of 8 bases. Germline CDR1 and CDR2: MNHEY and SVGAGI. The CDR3 contains 14 residues. DNA of the CDR3: TGTGCCAGCAGTTACAAGGTAACCCAAGAGACCCAGTACTTC. Protein sequence: CASSYKVTQETQYF.

This chain joins TRBV28 and TRBJ2-3, with D perhaps TRBD1 (5 bases). Germline V gene lookup returns CDR1 MDHEN and CDR2 SYDVKM. The CDR3 consists of 15 residues. V lost 6 bases and J 0 bases, leaving 13 bases between the germline ends. This CDR3 is CASRTAILSTDTQYF. The CDR3 nucleotides read TGTGCCAGCAGGACAGCTATACTTAGCACAGATACGCAGTATTTT.

The chain uses TRBV4-1 and TRBJ2-5; D gene uncertain. The V end was cut by 0 bases, the J end by 5 bases, with 19 bases between. CDR1 is MGHRA, CDR2 YSYEKL, per germline. CDR3 size: 17 residues. CDR3 in amino acids: CASSQDPRALGWETQYF. The CDR3 DNA sequence: TGCGCCAGCAGCCAAGACCCTCGGGCGCTGGGCTGGGAGACCCAGTACTTC.

The V and J genes are TRBV27 and TRBJ1-6; perhaps TRBD1 as D (5 bases). Between the trimmed V and J ends, which lost 5 bases and 7 bases, there was a span of 18 bases. The CDR3 extends over 16 amino acids. The V gene's germline CDR1 is MNHEY and CDR2 SMNVEV (reference sequence). CDR3 protein: CASSPGTAPHNSPLHF. The CDR3 coding sequence is TGTGCCAGCAGTCCCGGGACGGCGCCTCACAATTCACCCCTCCACTTT.

The genes are TRBV28 and TRBJ2-7, with 9 bases aligning to TRBD2. The CDR3 runs 14 residues. Germline V gene data show CDR1 as MDHEN and CDR2 as SYDVKM. V dropped 5 bases and J dropped 4; count of bases not matched to a gene: 6. The DNA of the CDR3 is TGTGCCAGCAGTCCGAGGACTAGCGAATACGAGCAGTACTTC. Its protein product is CASSPRTSEYEQYF. The entire variable domain, with the rest obtained from reference TRBV28 and TRBJ2-7, is as follows: DVKVTQSSRYLVKRTGEKVFLECVQDMDHENMFWYRQDPGLGLRLIYFSYDVKMKEKGDIPEGYSVSREKKERFSLILESASTNQTSMYLCASSPRTSEYEQYFGPGTRLTVT.

For this clone: Additional DNA sequences in this sample encode the identical CDR3. The chain combines TRBV28 with TRBJ2-1; D is unclear. V was clipped by 5 bases and J by 6 bases, with 8 bases between them. This CDR3 contains 12 residues. Germline CDR1 and CDR2: MDHEN and SYDVKM. In DNA form, the CDR3 reads TGTGCCAGCAGTCCCGGTGGCAATGAGCAGTTCTTC. This sequence encodes CASSPGGNEQFF.

The chain combines TRBV6-5 with TRBJ2-1; D uncertain. Trimming took off 4 bases at V and 5 bases at J, with 12 bases between the two ends. This CDR3 is 14 amino acids long. The V gene's germline CDR1 is MNHEY and CDR2 SVGAGI. This CDR3 reads CASSSGVGNNEQFF. The CDR3 DNA reads as TGTGCCAGCAGTTCCGGTGTGGGGAACAATGAGCAGTTCTTC.

The V gene is TRBV28, the J gene TRBJ2-5; 8 bases fit TRBD2. Looked up from germline, CDR1 is MDHEN and CDR2 is SYDVKM. The CDR3 is 13 residues long. V was clipped by 5 bases and J by 5 bases; unmatched bases: 4. The CDR3 nucleotides read TGTGCCAGCAGTCCGGGACTAGTGGAGACCCAGTACTTC. Its protein product is CASSPGLVETQYF.

The chain links TRBV19 to TRBJ1-4; D is undetermined. Germline-derived CDR1 and CDR2 are LNHDA and SQIVND (reference sequence). This CDR3 contains 14 residues. V lost 7 bases to trimming and J lost 3 bases, with 12 bases between them. Written as DNA, the CDR3 is TGTGCCAGTAACAATCGCATCTCTAATGAAAAACTGTTTTTT. Translated, it gives CASNNRISNEKLFF.

This sequence joins TRBV11-2 and TRBJ2-2; possibly TRBD1 or TRBD2 for D (5 bases each). The CDR3 sequence is 18 residues long. V shed 1 base and J shed 3 bases, with 18 bases lying between them. Germline V lookup: CDR1 SGHAT, CDR2 FQNNGV. The chain's CDR3 is CASSLVPGLSKDTGELFF. CDR3 in DNA: TGTGCCAGCAGCTTAGTTCCGGGGCTTAGTAAGGACACCGGGGAGCTGTTTTTT.

This chain uses TRBV21-1 with TRBJ2-3. TRBV21-1 is recorded as a pseudogene. This CDR3 contains 17 residues. In DNA, the CDR3 is TGTGCCAGCAGCAAGACCCGGAAAGCTTCTAGCACAGATACGCAGTATTTT. Translating it yields CASSKTRKASSTDTQYF.

The V call is TRBV6-5, the J call TRBJ2-1; no definite D call. V gave up 3 bases and J gave up 5 bases, with 14 bases separating them. This CDR3 is 15 amino acids long. In germline, CDR1 is MNHEY, CDR2 SVGAGI. DNA for the CDR3: TGTGCCAGCAGTTATAACCTACGGGCCGACAATGAGCAGTTCTTC. Its protein product is CASSYNLRADNEQFF.

This clone turned up a few times. This chain joins TRBV5-6 and TRBJ1-2, with 7 bases lining up with TRBD1. This CDR3 is 15 amino acids long. Germline V lookup: CDR1 SGHDT, CDR2 YYEEEE. J lost 4 bases, V lost 4 bases, and 10 bases had no gene match. The CDR3 DNA is TGTGCCAGCAGCCCGGGGGACAGTGGCCCCTATGGCTACACCTTC. It codes for CASSPGDSGPYGYTF.

The chain is built from TRBV5-1 and TRBJ2-5; D is possibly TRBD1 (6 bases). The germline V and J ends were trimmed by 3 bases and 5 bases, with 14 bases remaining between them. CDR1 is SGHRS, CDR2 YFSETQ, per germline. The CDR3 totals 14 residues. CDR3 sequence: CASSWDKPGETQYF. CDR3 DNA sequence: TGCGCCAGCAGCTGGGACAAACCAGGGGAGACCCAGTACTTC.

V is TRBV5-4 and J is TRBJ2-7; no clear D gene. The CDR3 extends over 13 amino acids. Germline CDR1 SGHNT, CDR2 YYREEE (reference sequence). V lost 4 bases, J lost 2 bases, and 10 bases lay in between. DNA of the CDR3: TGTGCCAGCAGCATCGACATTACCTACGAGCAGTACTTC. Its protein product is CASSIDITYEQYF. Drawing the rest from reference TRBV5-4 and TRBJ2-7, the complete variable domain is ETGVTQSPTHLIKTRGQQVTLRCSSQSGHNTVSWYQQALGQGPQFIFQYYREEENGRGNFPPRFSGLQFPNYSSELNVNALELDDSALYLCASSIDITYEQYFGPGTRLTVT.

The rearrangement uses TRBV7-9 and TRBJ1-1, with unresolved D. This CDR3 spans 14 amino acids. V gave up 6 bases and J gave up 1 base, with 12 bases separating them. Germline lookup yields CDR1 SEHNR and CDR2 FQNEAQ (reference sequence). CDR3 loop: CASRPQLPNTEAFF. The CDR3 DNA follows: TGTGCCAGCAGGCCTCAGCTCCCGAACACTGAAGCTTTCTTT.

Only one count was recorded for this clone. CDR3 nucleotide sequence: TGTGCCAGCAGTTTAACAGGGGAGGCCTACGAGCAGTACTTC. Translation: CASSLTGEAYEQYF. V usage is TRBV27 and J usage is TRBJ2-7; TRBD1 is a possible D gene (7 bases). The germline CDR1 and CDR2 sequences are MNHEY and SMNVEV (reference sequence). Trimming removed 2 bases at V and 2 bases at J, with 10 bases between. The CDR3 spans 14 residues.

Only a few counts were recorded for this clone. This specimen includes other DNA sequences encoding the same CDR3. This sequence joins TRBV4-2 and TRBJ1-5, with TRBD1 matching over 8 bases. The CDR3 contains 15 residues. The V gene's germline CDR1 is LGHNA and CDR2 YNFKEQ. V was clipped by 4 bases and J by 4 bases; unmatched bases: 6. CDR3 DNA sequence: TGTGCCAGCAGCCCGGACAGGGTATCGAATCAGCCCCAGCATTTT. This sequence encodes CASSPDRVSNQPQHF.

This chain links TRBV6-1 with TRBJ1-1; D possibly corresponds to TRBD1 (6 bases). V was cut by 6 bases and J by 1 base, with 15 bases left in between. Germline V CDR1 and CDR2: MNHNS, SASEGT. This CDR3 is 15 amino acids long. The CDR3 sequence: CASSQTGGGNTEAFF. The CDR3, as DNA: TGTGCCAGCAGCCAAACCGGAGGGGGGAACACTGAAGCTTTCTTT.

J is TRBJ2-5 and V is TRBV7-9; either TRBD1 or TRBD2 may supply D (5 bases each). Germline V gene data show CDR1 as SEHNR and CDR2 as FQNEAQ (reference sequence). CDR3 size: 14 residues. V lost 5 bases and J lost 1, with 11 bases in between. The CDR3 reads CASSNSGLQETQYF. The DNA of the CDR3 is TGTGCCAGCAGCAACTCGGGGCTCCAAGAGACCCAGTACTTC. The variable domain in full, completed from reference TRBV7-9 and TRBJ2-5, reads DTGVSQNPRHKITKRGQNVTFRCDPISEHNRLYWYRQTLGQGPEFLTYFQNEAQLEKSRLLSDRFSAERPKGSFSTLEIQRTEQGDSAMYLCASSNSGLQETQYFGPGTRLLVL.

The chain has TRBV28 and TRBJ1-6; D unclear. Trimming stripped 7 bases from V and 0 bases from J, with 10 bases between. Germline V CDR1 and CDR2: MDHEN, SYDVKM. The CDR3 covers 15 residues. The CDR3 loop reads CASTFQSSYNSPLHF. The DNA of the CDR3 is TGTGCCAGCACCTTTCAGAGCTCCTATAATTCACCCCTCCACTTT.

V usage is TRBV14 and J usage is TRBJ2-7; perhaps TRBD1 as D (6 bases). The CDR3 covers 13 residues. CDR1 is SGHDN, CDR2 FVKESK, per germline. Deletions cut 1 base from V and 6 bases from J, with 10 bases between. In nucleotides, the CDR3 is TGTGCCAGCAGCCAAGGGCCAGGGGCCGAGCAGTACTTC. Protein: CASSQGPGAEQYF.